This T cell receptor (beta chain) originates from a study of T-cell memory formation after mild COVID-19. Study results and caveats: Researchers could not confirm that second-wave clones peaking on day 37 targeted SARS-CoV-2.

As regards this clonotype: Its antigen remains unidentified.

Employing constant-segment primers, 5'RACE generated TCR alpha and TCR beta cDNA libraries bearing sample barcodes and UMIs. TCRdb fed the 5' RACE reads into MiXCR, producing one record per CDR3 protein. There are approximately 300,000 distinct CDR3 sequences in the sample; just under 20% occur only once, and around 21% lies in the top ten. Germline assignment: CDR1 MGHRA and CDR2 YSYEKL. The CDR3 covers 13 residues. The V gene lost 6 bases and the J gene lost 9 bases, with 14 bases spanning the gap. The V call is TRBV4-1, the J call TRBJ2-2; D unclear. The sequence was obtained from a young man who had mild COVID-19 (a few samples of this study predate the infection). Cell type and time point are not known. Sequenced input: PBMCs or a T cell subset sorted from them (not recorded which). The CDR3 region has the DNA TGCGCCAGCAGGTTCCCAGCTGAGAGGGAGCTGTTTTTT. Translation: CASRFPAERELFF.